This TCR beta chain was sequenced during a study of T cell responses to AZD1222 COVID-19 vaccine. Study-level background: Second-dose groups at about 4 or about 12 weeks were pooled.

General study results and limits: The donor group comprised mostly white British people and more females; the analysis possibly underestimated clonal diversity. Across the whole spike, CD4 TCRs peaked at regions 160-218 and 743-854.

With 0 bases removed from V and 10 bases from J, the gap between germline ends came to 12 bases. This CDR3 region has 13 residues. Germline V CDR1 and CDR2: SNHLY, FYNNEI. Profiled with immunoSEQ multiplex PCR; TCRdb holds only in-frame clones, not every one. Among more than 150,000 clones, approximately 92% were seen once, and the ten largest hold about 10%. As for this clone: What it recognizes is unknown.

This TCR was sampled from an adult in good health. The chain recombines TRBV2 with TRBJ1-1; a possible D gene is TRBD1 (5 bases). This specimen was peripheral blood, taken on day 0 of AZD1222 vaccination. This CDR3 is CASSEAPGPRAFF. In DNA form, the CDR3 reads TGTGCCAGCAGTGAAGCTCCAGGGCCGCGAGCTTTCTTT.